What follows is one T cell receptor (beta chain) and its context. The data belong to a study of blood T cell repertoires in COVID-19. Study-level information: The United States, Italy and Spain were the sources of the acute and convalescent COVID-19 samples.

Assay: immunoSEQ multiplex PCR; the TCRdb copy retains only in-frame clones and omits some. The sample includes more than 95,000 clones, approximately 81% seen only once; the top ten take 6%. The germline gives CDR1 LGHDT, CDR2 YNNKEL (reference sequence). V trimming: 4 bases; J trimming: 5 bases; junction bases outside the gene matches: 7. The CDR3 has 14 amino acids. This clonotype was obtained from an elderly man with COVID-19, enrolled during active disease. The sample was peripheral blood. The chain has TRBV3-1 (or the pseudogene TRBV3-2) and TRBJ2-5; 7 bases map to TRBD2. CDR3 in amino acids: CASSPRAGRETQYF. DNA for the CDR3: TGTGCCAGCAGCCCCCGAGCGGGAAGGGAGACCCAGTACTTC.